This T cell receptor (beta chain) stems from a study of shared clonotypes between healthy human individuals. Generated by immunoSEQ multiplex PCR, the TCRdb table keeps only in-frame clones and is missing some. The sample yields around 560,000 clones, approximately 95% seen once. Study results and caveats: Across subsets, estimated richness was generally greater for naive than for memory populations. Around 5% was the fraction of naive CD4 clonotypes found shared across four donors.

CD45RO-negative CD8 cells positively selected for CCR7 made up the naive population, which excluded terminally differentiated effector memory CD45RA+ cells. Concerning this clone itself: Its antigen is undetermined.

This CDR3 spans 16 amino acids. CDR1 SEHNR and CDR2 FQNEAQ come from the germline V gene (reference sequence). The V gene end was trimmed by 6 bases and the J gene end by 0 bases; junction bases not matched to a gene: 7. The V gene is TRBV7-9, the J gene TRBJ2-2, with 7 bases fitting TRBD1. Input material: naive CD8+ T cells sorted from blood. The receptor was derived from a woman aged 25-40 years in good health. The CDR3 nucleotides are TGTGCCAGCAGGTCCGCCGGGACAGCGAACACCGGGGAGCTGTTTTTT. The encoded protein is CASRSAGTANTGELFF.